This TCR beta chain was sequenced in a study of graft-versus-host responses after intestinal transplantation. At the level of the study: Grafts that recipients had were multivisceral, liver-intestinal, or isolated intestinal transplants. The recipients all started with anti-thymocyte globulin induction and then took tacrolimus and steroids for three to four years. Study-wide findings and caveats: GvH clonotypes were identified within recipient marrow, with a subset emerging first in ileum or blood. HvG clone declines early post-transplant were associated with peak circulating GvH levels.

The table lists this clone with a count of one. What it binds is not known. Assay: immunoSEQ multiplex PCR; the TCRdb copy retains only in-frame clones and omits some. The sample lists 90,000 to 150,000 clones; approximately 95% were seen once. The receptor's source is a human donor who received an intestinal transplant. Sequencing used unstimulated CD8+ T cells sorted from spleen or lymph node cells, obtained before intestinal transplant.

As DNA, the CDR3 is TGTGCCAGCAGTTTAGGCAGGGTTAACGAGCAGTACTTC. Translated: CASSLGRVNEQYF. The gene calls are TRBV28 and TRBJ2-7, with a weak D call TRBD1 (5 bases). CDR1 MDHEN and CDR2 SYDVKM come from the germline V gene. The CDR3 extends over 13 amino acids. The V gene lost 2 bases and the J gene lost 5 bases, with 10 bases spanning the gap.